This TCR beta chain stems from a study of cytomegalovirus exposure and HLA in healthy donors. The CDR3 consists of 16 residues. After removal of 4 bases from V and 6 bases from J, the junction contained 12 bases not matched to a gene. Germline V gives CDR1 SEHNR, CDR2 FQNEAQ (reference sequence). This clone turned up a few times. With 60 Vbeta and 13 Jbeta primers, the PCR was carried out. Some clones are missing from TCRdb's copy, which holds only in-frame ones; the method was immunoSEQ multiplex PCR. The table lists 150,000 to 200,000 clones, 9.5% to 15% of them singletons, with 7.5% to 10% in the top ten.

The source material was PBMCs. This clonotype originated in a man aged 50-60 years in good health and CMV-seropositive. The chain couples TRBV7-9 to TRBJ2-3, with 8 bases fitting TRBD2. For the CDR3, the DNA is TGTGCCAGCAGCTCCAACTTAGCGGGGCCTAAGGATACGCAGTATTTT. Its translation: CASSSNLAGPKDTQYF.